Each of the 26 T cell receptor beta chains below was sequenced from the same sample in a study of siplizumab effects on memory and regulatory T cells. Measured with immunoSEQ multiplex PCR; TCRdb has only the in-frame clones, and not every one. Among some 81,000 clones listed, approximately 95% were seen once. What was sequenced was CD8+ T cells sorted from blood. These receptors were taken from a human donor in good health.

The V call is TRBV6-5, the J call TRBJ1-1, with D unclear. In germline, CDR1 is MNHEY, CDR2 SVGAGI. V was trimmed by 2 bases and J by 0 bases, leaving 10 bases between them. CDR3 length: 15 amino acids. CDR3 bases: TGTGCCAGCAGTTACGCCGAACGATTGAACACTGAAGCTTTCTTT. It is translated as CASSYAERLNTEAFF.

V usage is TRBV6-1 and J usage is TRBJ1-5, with TRBD1 matching over 8 bases. This CDR3 region has 15 residues. CDR1 and CDR2 from the germline V gene are MNHNS and SASEGT. After removal of 5 bases from V and 3 bases from J, the junction contained 6 bases not matched to a gene. CDR3 sequence reads: CASSRSGGHNQPQHF. DNA for the CDR3: TGTGCCAGCAGTCGATCAGGGGGCCACAATCAGCCCCAGCATTTT.

This chain uses TRBV7-9 with TRBJ2-3; TRBD2 aligns across 7 bases. The CDR3 runs to 15 residues. V trimming: 7 bases; J trimming: 3 bases; junction bases outside the gene matches: 10. CDR1 and CDR2 (germline): SEHNR, FQNEAQ (reference sequence). CDR3 sequence: CASISLGGGTDTQYF. The CDR3 DNA is TGTGCCAGCATCTCCCTCGGGGGAGGGACAGATACGCAGTATTTT.

V gene TRBV11-2 combines with J gene TRBJ1-1; 9 positions match TRBD1. The CDR3 is 15 amino acids. Per the germline V gene, CDR1 is SGHAT and CDR2 is FQNNGV. V lost 5 bases and J lost 0; bases outside the gene matches: 4. The chain's CDR3 is CASSTRTGVNTEAFF. CDR3 nucleotides: TGTGCCAGCAGCACGAGGACAGGGGTGAACACTGAAGCTTTCTTT. Using reference TRBV11-2 and TRBJ1-1 for the parts outside the CDR3, the full variable domain is EAGVAQSPRYKIIEKRQSVAFWCNPISGHATLYWYQQILGQGPKLLIQFQNNGVVDDSQLPKDRFSAERLKGVDSTLKIQPAKLEDSAVYLCASSTRTGVNTEAFFGQGTRLTVV.

CDR3 region: CASSLLRGITDTQYF. CDR3 nucleotides: TGTGCCAGCAGTCTCCTCCGGGGCATCACAGATACGCAGTATTTT. This sequence joins TRBV28 and TRBJ2-3; D possibly matches TRBD1 or TRBD2 (5 bases each). The CDR3 is 15 residues long. From germline, CDR1 is MDHEN and CDR2 SYDVKM. Between the trimmed V and J ends, which lost 5 bases and 2 bases, there was a span of 14 bases.

The chain recombines TRBV27 with TRBJ1-3, with D tentatively TRBD1 (5 bases). In germline, CDR1 is MNHEY, CDR2 SMNVEV (reference sequence). This CDR3 is built from 15 residues. Trimming shortened V by 2 bases and J by 1 base, and 9 bases separated the two germline ends. CDR3 protein: CASSLRAGSGNTIYF. CDR3 sequence (DNA): TGTGCCAGCAGTTTAAGGGCAGGGTCTGGAAACACCATATATTTT.

The gene calls are TRBV27 and TRBJ1-1; D gene unclear. Per the germline V gene, CDR1 is MNHEY and CDR2 is SMNVEV (reference sequence). V was clipped by 6 bases and J by 2 bases, with 10 bases between them. This CDR3 is built from 13 residues. CDR3 sequence (DNA): TGTGCCAGCAGAAACTTGGAAAACACTGAAGCTTTCTTT. It yields the protein CASRNLENTEAFF.

The chain couples TRBV27 to TRBJ1-2; weak D call: TRBD1 (5 bases). CDR1 and CDR2 (germline): MNHEY, SMNVEV (reference sequence). The ends were cut back, 5 bases at V and 5 bases at J, with 12 bases in the middle. This CDR3 comprises 13 residues. CDR3 sequence reads: CASSPTARYGYTF. The CDR3 nucleotides read TGTGCCAGCAGTCCGACAGCTAGATATGGCTACACCTTC.

The chain couples TRBV6-5 to TRBJ2-2; D is possibly TRBD2 (6 bases). The length of the CDR3 is 15 residues. CDR1 is MNHEY and CDR2 is SVGAGI in the germline V gene. V dropped 1 base and J dropped 6 bases, with 12 bases sitting between them. As DNA, the CDR3 is TGTGCCAGCAGTTACTTTGGATCGGGGGCCGGGGAGCTGTTTTTT. Amino acids: CASSYFGSGAGELFF.

V is TRBV5-1 and J is TRBJ1-2; 8 bases align to TRBD1. J gave up 4 bases and V 4 bases, and 12 bases lay outside the gene matches. Germline V lookup: CDR1 SGHRS, CDR2 YFSETQ. The CDR3 is 16 amino acids. CDR3 amino acids: CASSPKDRGGSYGYTF. For the CDR3, the DNA is TGCGCCAGCAGCCCCAAAGACAGGGGAGGTTCCTATGGCTACACCTTC.

Turning to this clone: Given a much more abundant clone one base away, this may be a read error. The chain employs TRBV7-3 and TRBJ1-1, with D hard to call. The V end was cut by 5 bases, the J end by 1 base, with 5 bases between. CDR1 and CDR2 from the germline V gene are SGHTA and FQGTGA. The CDR3 runs to 12 residues. CDR3 DNA sequence: TGTGCCAGCAGCGAGGGGAACACTGAAGCTTTCTTT. This codes for CASSEGNTEAFF.

The gene calls are TRBV27 and TRBJ1-1, with a tentative D call TRBD1 (6 bases). The CDR3 consists of 13 residues. The germline CDR1 and CDR2 sequences are MNHEY and SMNVEV (reference sequence). Trimming took 2 bases from V and 6 from J, leaving 10 bases between them. As DNA, the CDR3 is TGTGCCAGCAGTTTAGCGGGGGGCCCTGAAGCTTTCTTT. Translated, it gives CASSLAGGPEAFF.

The chain employs TRBV6-5 and TRBJ1-2; D is uncertain. This CDR3 has 15 residues. Germline CDR1 and CDR2: MNHEY and SVGAGI. Trimming left V 4 bases short and J 4 bases short, with 16 bases between. The CDR3 loop reads CASSFGPGSAYGYTF. CDR3 sequence (DNA): TGTGCCAGCAGTTTTGGTCCCGGATCCGCCTATGGCTACACCTTC.

The V gene is TRBV6-5, the J gene TRBJ2-7, with D possibly matching TRBD2 (5 bases). In germline, CDR1 is MNHEY, CDR2 SVGAGI. V lost 4 bases and J 7 bases, leaving 14 bases between the germline ends. CDR3 length: 13 residues. DNA of the CDR3: TGTGCCAGCAGTTCTAGCTCAGGTACAGAGCAGTACTTC. Protein sequence: CASSSSSGTEQYF.

This chain links TRBV13 with TRBJ2-7, with 7 bases lining up with TRBD2. Germline CDR1 reads PRHDT; CDR2 reads FYEKMQ (reference sequence). The CDR3 extends over 15 amino acids. J was trimmed by 3 bases and V by 1 base; bases with no gene match: 6. CDR3 in DNA: TGTGCCAGCAGCTTAGAGGGAGGGAGCATCTACGAGCAGTACTTC. This codes for CASSLEGGSIYEQYF.

The chain combines TRBV19 with TRBJ2-7; D is possibly TRBD1 (6 bases). Looked up from germline, CDR1 is LNHDA and CDR2 is SQIVND (reference sequence). This CDR3 comprises 13 residues. V was shortened by 5 bases and J by 2 bases, with 10 bases between the two germline ends. CDR3 region: CASSLDSTYEQYF. CDR3 bases: TGTGCCAGTAGTCTGGACAGCACCTACGAGCAGTACTTC.

The rearrangement links TRBV5-1 to TRBJ1-1; 10 bases are shared with TRBD1. In germline, CDR1 is SGHRS, CDR2 YFSETQ. J gave up 1 base and V 3 bases, and 3 bases lay outside the gene matches. The length of the CDR3 is 15 residues. CDR3 amino acids: CASSWTGGPNTEAFF. The CDR3 DNA is TGCGCCAGCAGCTGGACAGGGGGTCCGAACACTGAAGCTTTCTTT.

The chain employs TRBV11-2 and TRBJ2-7; D is ambiguous. Trimming took 1 base from V and 3 from J, leaving 10 bases between them. This CDR3 has 14 amino acids. Germline-derived CDR1 and CDR2 are SGHAT and FQNNGV. The CDR3 spells CASSLGGPNYEQYF. The CDR3 DNA reads TGTGCCAGCAGCTTAGGTGGCCCCAACTACGAGCAGTACTTC.

This chain connects TRBV19 to TRBJ2-1; 10 bases agree with TRBD1. V shed 1 base and J 2 bases; nucleotides not matched to a gene: 2. From germline, CDR1 is LNHDA and CDR2 SQIVND (reference sequence). The CDR3 totals 16 residues. The CDR3 bases are TGTGCCAGTAGTATAGGGGGACAGGGGACCTACAATGAGCAGTTCTTC. This gives the protein CASSIGGQGTYNEQFF.

This chain uses TRBV13 with TRBJ2-3, with D perhaps matching TRBD2 (6 bases). The CDR3 is 15 amino acids. CDR1 and CDR2 (germline): PRHDT, FYEKMQ (reference sequence). V shed 2 bases and J shed 0 bases, with 9 bases lying between them. CDR3 nucleotide sequence: TGTGCCAGCAGCTTAACGGGAGCAAGCACAGATACGCAGTATTTT. Translated, it gives CASSLTGASTDTQYF.

This clone was seen only once. The chain links TRBV5-6 to TRBJ1-2, with D perhaps TRBD1 (5 bases). The CDR3 is 15 amino acids. Germline loops: CDR1 SGHDT, CDR2 YYEEEE. Trimming removed 0 bases at V and 3 bases at J, with 12 bases between. CDR3 in amino acids: CASSLDGVGDYGYTF. The CDR3 DNA sequence: TGTGCCAGCAGCTTGGACGGGGTAGGGGACTATGGCTACACCTTC.

J is TRBJ2-7 and V is TRBV6-5; 8 positions agree with TRBD1. The V gene's germline CDR1 is MNHEY and CDR2 SVGAGI. V shed 5 bases, J shed 12 bases, and the junction held 12 bases outside the gene matches. This CDR3 region has 13 residues. In nucleotides, the CDR3 is TGTGCCAGCAGTCCAGGACAGGGAACCGGACCGTACTTC. It yields the protein CASSPGQGTGPYF.

The chain has TRBV5-1 and TRBJ2-5; 11 bases agree with TRBD2. The CDR3 consists of 17 residues. Trimming removed 0 bases from V and 1 base from J; junction bases left unmatched: 5. Germline V lookup: CDR1 SGHRS, CDR2 YFSETQ. The DNA for the CDR3 is TGCGCCAGCAGCTTGGCCCTAGCGGGAGGCGTCCAAGAGACCCAGTACTTC. It yields the protein CASSLALAGGVQETQYF.

CDR3 bases: TGTGCCAGCAGCTTAGCAGATCAGCCCCAGCATTTT. Translation gives CASSLADQPQHF. The genes are TRBV7-2 and TRBJ1-5; D uncertain. The CDR3 covers 12 residues. V lost 0 bases to trimming and J lost 5 bases, with 2 bases between them. Germline CDR1 reads SGHTA; CDR2 reads FQGNSA.

The chain has TRBV7-6 and TRBJ2-7, with 8 bases identical to TRBD1. The CDR3 loop spans 16 amino acids. Trimming removed 1 base from V and 2 bases from J; junction bases left unmatched: 7. Germline V lookup: CDR1 SGHVS, CDR2 FNYEAQ. CDR3 amino acids: CASSLGFTGGTYEQYF. CDR3 in DNA: TGTGCCAGCAGCTTAGGATTCACAGGGGGTACCTACGAGCAGTACTTC.

The chain combines TRBV19 with TRBJ1-3; a possible D gene is TRBD1 (6 bases). The CDR3 covers 16 residues. Trimming took 5 bases from V and 0 from J, leaving 14 bases between them. CDR1 LNHDA and CDR2 SQIVND come from the germline V gene (reference sequence). The CDR3 region has the DNA TGTGCCAGTAGTCAGATGACAGGTGACTCTGGAAACACCATATATTTT. Translating it yields CASSQMTGDSGNTIYF.